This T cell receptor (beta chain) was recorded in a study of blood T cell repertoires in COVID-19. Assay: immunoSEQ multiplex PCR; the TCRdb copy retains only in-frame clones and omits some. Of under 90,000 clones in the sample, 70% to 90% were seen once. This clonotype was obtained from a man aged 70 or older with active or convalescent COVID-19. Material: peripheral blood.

The CDR3 protein is CASSVVPRGINTGELFF. The CDR3 DNA reads TGTGCCAGCAGCGTAGTCCCACGAGGAATAAACACCGGGGAGCTGTTTTTT. The V gene is TRBV9, the J gene TRBJ2-2; D uncertain. Germline V lookup: CDR1 SGDLS, CDR2 YYNGEE. V was shortened by 0 bases and J by 2 bases, with 14 bases between the two germline ends. This CDR3 spans 17 amino acids.